The 25 T cell receptor beta chains in this list originate from one sample, sequenced in a study of shared clonotypes between healthy human individuals. Sequenced by immunoSEQ multiplex PCR; TCRdb stores in-frame clones only, minus some. This table has about 500,000 clones, roughly four fifths appearing once. Sample: PBMCs. Receptors were obtained from a woman aged 40 to 50 in good health. Some clones in this sample may be carry-over from other donors' samples.

V usage is TRBV28 and J usage is TRBJ2-7; TRBD2 aligns across 10 bases. After removal of 3 bases from V and 2 bases from J, the junction contained 10 bases not matched to a gene. This CDR3 spans 17 amino acids. From germline, CDR1 is MDHEN and CDR2 SYDVKM. The CDR3 DNA follows: TGTGCCAGCAGTTTTGATGAGGCTAGCGGGAGCGCCTACGAGCAGTACTTC. Amino acids: CASSFDEASGSAYEQYF.

J is TRBJ1-1 and V is TRBV4-1; D perhaps matches TRBD1 (5 bases). Germline V gene data show CDR1 as MGHRA and CDR2 as YSYEKL. The length of the CDR3 is 14 residues. The V end lost 0 bases, the J end lost 11 bases, and 16 bases lay between the germline ends. DNA for the CDR3: TGCGCCAGCAGCCAAGATGGGGGACCCTCGAAGGCTTTCTTT. Amino acids: CASSQDGGPSKAFF.

The chain combines TRBV18 with TRBJ2-1; the match to TRBD2 covers 13 bases. V shed 3 bases and J 9 bases; nucleotides not matched to a gene: 8. The CDR3 extends over 16 amino acids. Germline assignment: CDR1 KGHSH and CDR2 LQKENI. CDR3 residues: CASSPPGLAGTGEQFF. The CDR3 DNA sequence: TGTGCCAGCTCACCGCCGGGACTAGCGGGAACAGGTGAGCAGTTCTTC.

V gene TRBV11-2 combines with J gene TRBJ1-4; 7 bases match TRBD1. The germline gives CDR1 SGHAT, CDR2 FQNNGV. There are 15 residues in the CDR3. The junction had 9 bases not matched to a gene; V was cut back by 3 bases and J by 8 bases. The CDR3 loop is CASSFTGVEGEKLFF. Here the CDR3 DNA reads TGTGCCAGCAGCTTTACAGGGGTTGAGGGGGAAAAACTGTTTTTT.

In regard to this clone: A far larger clone is off by one base, so a read error is likely. CDR3 bases: TGCAGCGTTTTCACTTCCGGACAGAGTCACTACGAGCAGTACTTC. It specifies CSVFTSGQSHYEQYF. The J gene is TRBJ2-7, the V gene TRBV29-1, with D maybe TRBD1 (6 bases). V lost 5 bases and J lost 3, with 20 bases in between. CDR3 size: 15 residues. From germline, CDR1 is SQVTM and CDR2 ANQGSEA.

The gene calls are TRBV4-2 and TRBJ2-1; D is unclear. The CDR3 covers 13 residues. CDR1 is LGHNA, CDR2 YNFKEQ, per germline. Between the trimmed V and J ends, which lost 0 bases and 10 bases, there was a span of 10 bases. The CDR3 DNA reads as TGTGCCAGCAGCCAAGATCCCCTACGCGAGCAGTTCTTC. It is translated as CASSQDPLREQFF.

CDR3 sequence: CASSSRPSQNTGELFF. CDR3 bases: TGTGCCAGTAGTTCTCGGCCAAGCCAGAACACCGGGGAGCTGTTTTTT. The chain couples TRBV19 to TRBJ2-2, with D unresolved. V lost 5 bases and J 1 base, leaving 14 bases between the germline ends. Looked up from germline, CDR1 is LNHDA and CDR2 is SQIVND (reference sequence). CDR3 length: 16 residues.

The table lists this clone with many counts. At one boundary the junction diverges from the germline segment, which might be a read error. The rearrangement links TRBV28 to TRBJ1-6; no clear D gene. The CDR3 has 9 residues. The germline V gene encodes CDR1 MDHEN and CDR2 SYDVKM. The CDR3 sequence is CASGSRFNF. The DNA for the CDR3 is TGTGCCAGCGGTTCCCGTTTTAACTTT.

This chain connects TRBV19 to TRBJ1-5, with D maybe TRBD1 (5 bases). Trimming took off 5 bases at V and 7 bases at J, with 12 bases between the two ends. Germline loops: CDR1 LNHDA, CDR2 SQIVND (reference sequence). The CDR3 contains 13 residues. Written as DNA, the CDR3 is TGTGCCAGTAGTTTCCAAAAGGGGCAGCCCCAGCATTTT. It codes for CASSFQKGQPQHF.

Here the CDR3 reads CASRQGAIRNEQFF. The CDR3 bases are TGTGCCAGCAGACAGGGGGCAATTAGGAATGAGCAGTTCTTC. The chain is built from TRBV11-2 and TRBJ2-1, with 9 bases aligning to TRBD1. The germline gives CDR1 SGHAT, CDR2 FQNNGV. This CDR3 contains 14 residues. The junction had 7 bases not matched to a gene; V was cut back by 6 bases and J by 7 bases.

The chain recombines TRBV27 with TRBJ2-7; possible D gene TRBD1, 6 bases. The V end was cut by 0 bases, the J end by 7 bases, with 19 bases between. The CDR3 length is 16 residues. Germline V gives CDR1 MNHEY, CDR2 SMNVEV (reference sequence). For the CDR3, the DNA is TGTGCCAGCAGTTTATCTTTTCAGGGGAGTCTGGCGGAGCAGTACTTC. It translates to CASSLSFQGSLAEQYF.

The V and J genes are TRBV15 and TRBJ1-4; TRBD1 agrees at 9 bases. The CDR3 contains 15 residues. Germline lookup yields CDR1 LNHNV and CDR2 YYDKDF (reference sequence). Trimming at V came to 0 bases and at J to 7 bases, leaving 3 bases not matched to a gene. The CDR3 reads CATSRDRGQGEKLFF. The CDR3 DNA reads TGTGCCACCAGCAGAGATCGGGGACAGGGTGAAAAACTGTTTTTT.

The chain has TRBV11-1 and TRBJ1-1; no clear D. Per germline, CDR1 SGHAT and CDR2 FQDESV (reference sequence). The CDR3 runs 13 residues. V lost 5 bases to trimming and J lost 2 bases, with 9 bases between them. The CDR3 reads CASSQTENTEAFF. The CDR3 DNA is TGTGCCAGCAGCCAAACAGAAAACACTGAAGCTTTCTTT.

This chain joins TRBV7-9 and TRBJ2-5; 8 bases map to TRBD2. This CDR3 spans 15 amino acids. The V and J ends lost 5 bases and 4 bases, in that order; junction bases with no gene match: 9. Germline CDR1 SEHNR, CDR2 FQNEAQ (reference sequence). CDR3 sequence reads: CASSIQGTRGETQYF. CDR3 in DNA: TGTGCCAGCAGCATACAAGGGACTAGGGGAGAGACCCAGTACTTC.

J is TRBJ1-2 and V is TRBV11-2; TRBD1 is a possible D gene (6 bases). The germline V and J ends were trimmed by 6 bases and 7 bases, with 21 bases remaining between them. This CDR3 has 15 residues. CDR1 and CDR2 (germline): SGHAT, FQNNGV. The CDR3 DNA is TGTGCCAGCAGTGGGGGACCGGGAGGGACATTTGGCTACACCTTC. This translates into CASSGGPGGTFGYTF. Variable domain in full (rest from reference TRBV11-2 and TRBJ1-2): EAGVAQSPRYKIIEKRQSVAFWCNPISGHATLYWYQQILGQGPKLLIQFQNNGVVDDSQLPKDRFSAERLKGVDSTLKIQPAKLEDSAVYLCASSGGPGGTFGYTFGSGTRLTVV.

This rearrangement joins TRBV4-2 to TRBJ2-1, with D uncertain. The ends were cut back, 5 bases at V and 1 base at J, with 18 bases in the middle. The V gene's germline CDR1 is LGHNA and CDR2 YNFKEQ. The CDR3 runs to 17 residues. CDR3 DNA sequence: TGTGCCAGCAGCTCCGCCCGGGCATCGTTTTCCTACAATGAGCAGTTCTTC. It yields the protein CASSSARASFSYNEQFF.

This clone was detected only a few times. The V and J genes are TRBV10-3 and TRBJ1-2; D remains ambiguous. V was cut by 0 bases and J by 5 bases, with 7 bases left in between. CDR3 length: 13 residues. Germline V gene sequence: CDR1 ENHRY, CDR2 SYGVKD. The CDR3 region has the DNA TGTGCCATCAGTGAGTCGTCAGCTTATGGCTACACCTTC. Its protein is CAISESSAYGYTF.

This clone was recorded only once. The chain combines TRBV9 with TRBJ2-2; perhaps TRBD2 as D (7 bases). Germline values: CDR1 SGDLS, CDR2 YYNGEE. V lost 2 bases, J lost 7 bases, and 15 bases lay in between. The CDR3 sequence is 15 residues long. This CDR3 reads CASSVQRDKIGELFF. The CDR3 DNA follows: TGTGCCAGCAGCGTTCAGCGGGACAAAATCGGGGAGCTGTTTTTT.

This rearrangement joins TRBV5-1 to TRBJ1-1; tentative D call: TRBD1 (6 bases). V was clipped by 4 bases and J by 0 bases, with 19 bases between them. The germline CDR1 and CDR2 sequences are SGHRS and YFSETQ. CDR3 length: 17 residues. The CDR3 bases are TGCGCCAGCAGCGACGGGCAGGGGTGGGGTATGAACACTGAAGCTTTCTTT. This translates into CASSDGQGWGMNTEAFF.

This clone is a singleton in its sample. This CDR3 is CASSSTGTSGSTDTQYF. The CDR3 DNA is TGTGCCAGCAGCTCGACCGGGACTAGCGGGAGCACAGATACGCAGTATTTT. The chain links TRBV5-6 to TRBJ2-3; 12 nucleotides agree with TRBD2. Germline V CDR1 and CDR2: SGHDT, YYEEEE. Trimming took 3 bases from V and 0 from J; bases not matched to a gene: 5. The CDR3 length is 17 residues.

V usage is TRBV2 and J usage is TRBJ2-5; a possible D gene is TRBD2 (5 bases). CDR1 and CDR2 (germline): SNHLY, FYNNEI. CDR3 length: 13 amino acids. Trimming pared 4 bases from V and 3 bases from J, leaving 9 bases between. Written as DNA, the CDR3 is TGTGCCAGCAGTGCGGGGAATGAAGAGACCCAGTACTTC. It translates to CASSAGNEETQYF.

A note on this clone: The sample carries other DNA sequences with the same CDR3. In nucleotides, the CDR3 is TGTGCCAGCAGCTTACTAACGGAGGGCTACACCTTC. Its protein is CASSLLTEGYTF. This sequence joins TRBV7-9 and TRBJ1-2; D is undetermined. With 2 bases removed from V and 8 bases from J, the gap between germline ends came to 9 bases. The CDR3 length is 12 residues. CDR1 is SEHNR and CDR2 is FQNEAQ in the germline V gene (reference sequence).

The gene calls are TRBV30 and TRBJ2-1; no clear D gene. The V end was cut by 0 bases, the J end by 5 bases, with 8 bases between. CDR1 is GTSNPN and CDR2 is SVGIG in the germline V gene (reference sequence). The CDR3 contains 13 residues. In DNA form, the CDR3 reads TGTGCCTGGAGTGTACGTGCGGACAATGAGCAGTTCTTC. It is translated as CAWSVRADNEQFF.

This rearrangement joins TRBV29-1 to TRBJ2-1; 9 bases agree with TRBD1. This CDR3 has 13 amino acids. Germline lookup yields CDR1 SQVTM and CDR2 ANQGSEA. J was trimmed by 10 bases and V by 3 bases; bases with no gene match: 7. The CDR3 nucleotides read TGCAGCGTTGATCGACAGGGGGTAGGCGAGCAGTTCTTC. It yields the protein CSVDRQGVGEQFF.

The chain couples TRBV7-2 to TRBJ1-5; 8 nucleotides align to TRBD1. The CDR3 consists of 15 residues. Looked up from germline, CDR1 is SGHTA and CDR2 is FQGNSA. V lost 5 bases to trimming and J lost 0 bases; unmatched junction nucleotides: 3. This CDR3 is CASSRDRYSNQPQHF. The DNA for the CDR3 is TGTGCCAGCAGCCGGGACAGGTATAGCAATCAGCCCCAGCATTTT.